The next 10 T cell receptor beta chains were all read from a single sample in a study of T cells in Graves' hyperthyroidism and ophthalmopathy. RNA transcripts served as the template for amplifying TCR beta CDR3 regions. Using the HTBI primer set, a first-round RT-PCR was run on the TCR CDR3. TCRdb independently ran MiXCR on the multiplex PCR reads; one entry per CDR3 protein. The table includes fewer than 550,000 distinct CDR3 sequences, around 22% detected once. The sample comprised blood. Source of these receptors: a woman aged 25 to 39 with Graves' ophthalmopathy.

This clonotype was detected ten times or more. V is TRBV19 and J is TRBJ1-5, with D maybe TRBD1 (5 bases). In germline, CDR1 is LNHDA, CDR2 SQIVND (reference sequence). V lost 7 bases and J 5 bases, leaving 15 bases between the germline ends. The CDR3 has 14 residues. The CDR3 loop reads CASIHRDGHQPQHF. For the CDR3, the DNA is TGTGCCAGTATCCACCGGGACGGCCATCAGCCCCAGCATTTT.

In this sample, this clonotype turned up many times. This rearrangement joins TRBV28 to TRBJ2-3; no reliable D call. This CDR3 comprises 12 residues. Germline values: CDR1 MDHEN, CDR2 SYDVKM. V lost 5 bases and J 6 bases, leaving 9 bases between the germline ends. CDR3 nucleotides: TGTGCCAGCAGTAATACAGAGGATACGCAGTATTTT. It encodes CASSNTEDTQYF.

This clonotype was seen more than once but under ten times. The chain recombines TRBV18 with TRBJ1-5; D possibly corresponds to TRBD1 (6 bases). The CDR3 has 15 amino acids. Germline V gene data show CDR1 as KGHSH and CDR2 as LQKENI. With 5 bases removed from V and 2 bases from J, the gap between germline ends came to 13 bases. The CDR3 loop reads CASSAQGVGNQPQHF. CDR3 coding DNA: TGTGCCAGCTCAGCACAGGGTGTCGGCAATCAGCCCCAGCATTTT.

This clonotype was recorded many times. CDR3 nucleotides: TGTGCCAGCAGTTTATCGGCTACAGGGGACCCTGGGGCCAACGTCCTGACTTTC. It is translated as CASSLSATGDPGANVLTF. This chain uses TRBV27 with TRBJ2-6; 7 positions agree with TRBD1. Germline assignment: CDR1 MNHEY and CDR2 SMNVEV (reference sequence). V was pared by 0 bases and J by 2 bases, with 7 bases of the junction left unmatched. The CDR3 totals 18 residues.

CDR3 region: CASSLVTVRSYGYTF. The CDR3 nucleotides are TGTGCCAGCAGCTTAGTGACAGTTCGATCTTATGGCTACACCTTC. This chain links TRBV11-2 with TRBJ1-2, with a possible D match to TRBD1 (5 bases). Trimming took 1 base from V and 5 from J, leaving 14 bases between them. The germline V gene has CDR1 SGHAT and CDR2 FQNNGV. CDR3 length equals 15 residues.

In its sample, this clonotype was seen many times. The genes are TRBV10-3 and TRBJ1-2, with 10 bases that match TRBD1. Germline V lookup: CDR1 ENHRY, CDR2 SYGVKD. This CDR3 is built from 13 residues. The V gene end was trimmed by 3 bases and the J gene end by 8 bases; junction bases not matched to a gene: 3. CDR3 in DNA: TGTGCCATCAGTGAAGGACAGGGGGACGGCTACACCTTC. Protein: CAISEGQGDGYTF.

This clonotype was seen at least ten times. V gene TRBV7-3 combines with J gene TRBJ1-6; no definite D call. V lost 4 bases to trimming and J lost 4 bases, with 8 bases between them. From germline, CDR1 is SGHTA and CDR2 FQGTGA. This CDR3 is built from 14 residues. CDR3 bases: TGTGCCAGCAGCTCGACACCTTATAATTCACCCCTCCACTTT. Its translation is CASSSTPYNSPLHF.

There are many counts of this clonotype. The V gene is TRBV5-1, the J gene TRBJ2-2; D remains unclear. V lost 2 bases and J lost 2, with 7 bases in between. The CDR3 has 14 amino acids. Germline V lookup: CDR1 SGHRS, CDR2 YFSETQ. The CDR3, as DNA: TGCGCCAGCAGCTTCACAGTTAACACCGGGGAGCTGTTTTTT. It is translated as CASSFTVNTGELFF.

This chain joins TRBV6-2 or TRBV6-3 and TRBJ2-5; TRBD2 matches 14 bases. The CDR3 consists of 16 residues. The V gene end was trimmed by 5 bases and the J gene end by 5 bases; junction bases not matched to a gene: 7. Germline CDR1 MNHEY, CDR2 SVGEGT. The CDR3 loop is CASSATSGGARETQYF. CDR3 coding DNA: TGTGCCAGCAGTGCGACTAGCGGGGGGGCTCGGGAGACCCAGTACTTC.

This clonotype occurred a few times. A much larger clone differs from this one at a single base, so this may be a read error. The chain is built from TRBV4-3 and TRBJ2-5, with D perhaps matching TRBD1 (6 bases). The CDR3 length is 17 residues. CDR1 and CDR2 (germline): LGHNA, YSLEER. The V and J ends lost 0 bases and 2 bases respectively, with 16 bases between them. CDR3 amino acids: CASSQEPVRTEQETQYF. In nucleotides, the CDR3 is TGCGCCAGCAGCCAAGAACCCGTGCGGACAGAGCAAGAGACCCAGTACTTC.